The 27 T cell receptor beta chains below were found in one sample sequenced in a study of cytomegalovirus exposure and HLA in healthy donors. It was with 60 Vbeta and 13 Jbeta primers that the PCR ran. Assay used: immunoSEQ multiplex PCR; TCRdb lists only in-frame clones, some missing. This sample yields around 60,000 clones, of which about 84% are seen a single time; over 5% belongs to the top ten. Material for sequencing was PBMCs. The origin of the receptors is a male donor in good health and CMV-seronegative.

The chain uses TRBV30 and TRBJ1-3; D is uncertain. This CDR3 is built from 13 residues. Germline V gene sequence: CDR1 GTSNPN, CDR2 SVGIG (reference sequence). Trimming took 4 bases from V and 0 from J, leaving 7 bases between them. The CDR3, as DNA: TGTGCCTGGACCAGGAACTCTGGAAACACCATATATTTT. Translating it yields CAWTRNSGNTIYF.

In nucleotides, the CDR3 is TGTGCCAGTAGCGCTTTCCGGGACAGCTATGAAGCTTTCTTT. Protein sequence: CASSAFRDSYEAFF. The V gene is TRBV19, the J gene TRBJ1-1; 7 nucleotides match TRBD1. V was clipped by 6 bases and J by 7 bases; unmatched bases: 11. Germline V lookup: CDR1 LNHDA, CDR2 SQIVND (reference sequence). The CDR3 runs to 14 residues.

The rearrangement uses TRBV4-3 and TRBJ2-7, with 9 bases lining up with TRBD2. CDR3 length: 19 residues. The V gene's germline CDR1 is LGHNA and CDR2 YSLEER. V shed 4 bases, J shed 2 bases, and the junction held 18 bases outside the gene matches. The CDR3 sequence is CASSPTPGGGALGAYEQYF. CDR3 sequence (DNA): TGCGCCAGCAGCCCAACACCCGGCGGGGGGGCCCTTGGCGCCTACGAGCAGTACTTC.

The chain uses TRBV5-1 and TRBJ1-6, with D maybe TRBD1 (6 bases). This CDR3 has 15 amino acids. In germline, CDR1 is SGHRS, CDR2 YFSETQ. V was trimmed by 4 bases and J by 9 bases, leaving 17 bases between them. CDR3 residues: CASSTTQGGSSPLHF. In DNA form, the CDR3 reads TGCGCCAGCAGCACAACACAGGGAGGGAGTTCACCCCTCCACTTT.

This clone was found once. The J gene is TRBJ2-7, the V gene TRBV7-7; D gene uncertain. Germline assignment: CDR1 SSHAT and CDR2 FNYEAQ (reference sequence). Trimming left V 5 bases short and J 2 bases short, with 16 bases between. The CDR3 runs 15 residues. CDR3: CASSPGPRQAYEQYF. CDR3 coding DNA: TGTGCCAGCAGCCCTGGGCCGAGACAAGCCTACGAGCAGTACTTC.

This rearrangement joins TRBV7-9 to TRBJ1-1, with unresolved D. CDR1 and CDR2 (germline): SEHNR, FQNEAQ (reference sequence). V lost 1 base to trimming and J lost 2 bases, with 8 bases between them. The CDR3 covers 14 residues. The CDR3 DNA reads TGTGCCAGCAGCTTAGGATCGGGAAACACTGAAGCTTTCTTT. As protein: CASSLGSGNTEAFF.

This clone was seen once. CDR3 in amino acids: CSVVRPGGWDTEAFF. The CDR3 DNA reads TGCAGCGTTGTTCGGCCAGGGGGCTGGGACACTGAAGCTTTCTTT. The rearrangement joins TRBV29-1 to TRBJ1-1, with 8 bases matching TRBD1. CDR3 length equals 15 residues. Germline trimming cut 4 bases from V and 3 bases from J; bases unmatched to any gene: 10. Germline assignment: CDR1 SQVTM and CDR2 ANQGSEA.

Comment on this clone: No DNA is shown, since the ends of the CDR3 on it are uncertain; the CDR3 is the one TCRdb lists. This chain's CDR3 is CASSSSTRGQPQHF. The rearrangement links TRBV27 to TRBJ1-5. CDR1 is MNHEY, CDR2 SMNVEV, per germline (reference sequence). The length of the CDR3 is 14 amino acids, counting both ends.

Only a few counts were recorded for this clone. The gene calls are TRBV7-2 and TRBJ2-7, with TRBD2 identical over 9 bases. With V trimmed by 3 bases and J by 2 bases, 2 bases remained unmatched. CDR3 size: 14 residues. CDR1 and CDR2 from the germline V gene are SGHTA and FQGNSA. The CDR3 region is CASSLTSGAYEQYF. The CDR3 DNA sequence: TGTGCCAGCAGCTTGACTAGCGGAGCCTACGAGCAGTACTTC.

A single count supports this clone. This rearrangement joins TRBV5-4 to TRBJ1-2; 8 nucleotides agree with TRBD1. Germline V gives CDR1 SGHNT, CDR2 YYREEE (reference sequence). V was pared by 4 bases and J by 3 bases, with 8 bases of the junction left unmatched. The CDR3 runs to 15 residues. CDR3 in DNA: TGTGCCAGCAGCGCACCGGGACAGGATTACTATGGCTACACCTTC. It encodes CASSAPGQDYYGYTF.

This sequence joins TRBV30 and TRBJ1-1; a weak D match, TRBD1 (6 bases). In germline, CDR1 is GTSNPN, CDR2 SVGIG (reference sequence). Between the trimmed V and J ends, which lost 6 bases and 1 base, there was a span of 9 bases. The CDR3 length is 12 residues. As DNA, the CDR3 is TGTGCCTGTAACAGGGAGAACACTGAAGCTTTCTTT. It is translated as CACNRENTEAFF.

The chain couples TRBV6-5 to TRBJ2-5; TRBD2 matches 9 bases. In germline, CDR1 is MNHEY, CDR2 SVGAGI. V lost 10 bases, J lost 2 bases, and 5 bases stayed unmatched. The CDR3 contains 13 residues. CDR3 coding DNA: TGTGCCACCACGCGGGGGGGACAAGAGACCCAGTACTTC. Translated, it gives CATTRGGQETQYF.

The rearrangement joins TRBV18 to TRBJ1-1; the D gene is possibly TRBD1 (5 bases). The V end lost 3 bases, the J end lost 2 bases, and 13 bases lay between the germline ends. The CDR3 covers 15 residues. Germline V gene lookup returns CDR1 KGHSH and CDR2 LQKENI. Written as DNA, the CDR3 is TGTGCCAGCTCACCTTCCCCCCAGGGTAACACTGAAGCTTTCTTT. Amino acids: CASSPSPQGNTEAFF.

CDR3 region: CASSMAGGNSYEQYF. The CDR3 coding sequence is TGTGCCAGTAGTATGGCAGGGGGGAACTCCTACGAGCAGTACTTC. This rearrangement joins TRBV19 to TRBJ2-7; weak D call: TRBD1 (7 bases). The CDR3 length is 15 residues. Germline V gene sequence: CDR1 LNHDA, CDR2 SQIVND (reference sequence). With 3 bases removed from V and 0 bases from J, the gap between germline ends came to 12 bases. The full variable domain, completed using reference TRBV19 and TRBJ2-7, is DGGITQSPKYLFRKEGQNVTLSCEQNLNHDAMYWYRQDPGQGLRLIYYSQIVNDFQKGDIAEGYSVSREKKESFPLTVTSAQKNPTAFYLCASSMAGGNSYEQYFGPGTRLTVT.

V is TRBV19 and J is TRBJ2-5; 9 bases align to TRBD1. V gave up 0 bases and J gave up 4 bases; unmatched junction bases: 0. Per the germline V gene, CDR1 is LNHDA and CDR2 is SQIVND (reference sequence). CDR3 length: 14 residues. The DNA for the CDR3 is TGTGCCAGTAGTATAGAGACAGGGGGAGAGACCCAGTACTTC. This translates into CASSIETGGETQYF.

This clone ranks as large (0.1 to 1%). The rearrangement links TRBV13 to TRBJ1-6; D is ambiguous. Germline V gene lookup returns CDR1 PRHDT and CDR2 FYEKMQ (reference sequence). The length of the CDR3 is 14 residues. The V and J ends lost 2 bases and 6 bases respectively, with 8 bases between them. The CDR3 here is CASSLSGGNSPLHF. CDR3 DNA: TGTGCCAGCAGCTTATCAGGAGGTAATTCACCCCTCCACTTT.

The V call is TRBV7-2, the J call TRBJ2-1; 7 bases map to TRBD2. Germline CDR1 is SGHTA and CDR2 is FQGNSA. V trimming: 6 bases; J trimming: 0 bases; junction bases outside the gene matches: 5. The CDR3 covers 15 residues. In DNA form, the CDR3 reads TGTGCCAGCAGTTTCGCTAGCGGCTCCTACAATGAGCAGTTCTTC. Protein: CASSFASGSYNEQFF.

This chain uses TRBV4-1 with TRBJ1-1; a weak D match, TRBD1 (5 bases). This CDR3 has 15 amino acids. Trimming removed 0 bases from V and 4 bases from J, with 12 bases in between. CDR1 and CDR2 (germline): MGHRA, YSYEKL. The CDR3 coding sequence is TGCGCCAGCAGCCAAGACCCGGGGGGGTTCACTGAAGCTTTCTTT. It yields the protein CASSQDPGGFTEAFF.

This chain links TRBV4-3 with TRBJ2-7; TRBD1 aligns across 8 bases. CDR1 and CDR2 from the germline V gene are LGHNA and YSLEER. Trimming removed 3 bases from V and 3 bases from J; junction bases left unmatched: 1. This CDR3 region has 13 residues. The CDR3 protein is CASSHDRGYEQYF. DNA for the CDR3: TGCGCCAGCAGCCATGACAGGGGCTACGAGCAGTACTTC.

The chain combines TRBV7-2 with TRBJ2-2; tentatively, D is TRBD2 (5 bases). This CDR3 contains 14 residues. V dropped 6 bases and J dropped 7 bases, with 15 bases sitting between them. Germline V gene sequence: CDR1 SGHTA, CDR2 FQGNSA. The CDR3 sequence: CASRFGEGNGELFF. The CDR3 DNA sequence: TGTGCCAGCAGGTTCGGGGAAGGGAACGGGGAGCTGTTTTTT.

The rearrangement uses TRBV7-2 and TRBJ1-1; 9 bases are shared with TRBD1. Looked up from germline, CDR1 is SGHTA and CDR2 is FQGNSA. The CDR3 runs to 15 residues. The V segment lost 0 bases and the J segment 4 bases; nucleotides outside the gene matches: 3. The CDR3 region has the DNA TGTGCCAGCAGCTTAGCCGGACAGGGGAGCACTGAAGCTTTCTTT. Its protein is CASSLAGQGSTEAFF.

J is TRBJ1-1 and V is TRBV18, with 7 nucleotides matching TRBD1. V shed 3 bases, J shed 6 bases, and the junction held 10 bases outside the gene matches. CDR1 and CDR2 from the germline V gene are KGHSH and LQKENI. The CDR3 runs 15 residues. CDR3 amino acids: CASSPALTGFPEAFF. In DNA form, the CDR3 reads TGTGCCAGCTCACCCGCTTTGACAGGGTTCCCTGAAGCTTTCTTT.

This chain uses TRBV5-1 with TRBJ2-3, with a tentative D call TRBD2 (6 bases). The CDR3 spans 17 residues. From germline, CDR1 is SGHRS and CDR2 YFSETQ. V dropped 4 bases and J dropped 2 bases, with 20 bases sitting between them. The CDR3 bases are TGCGCCAGCAGCGCATCCGGGACTCACTTTAACACAGATACGCAGTATTTT. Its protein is CASSASGTHFNTDTQYF. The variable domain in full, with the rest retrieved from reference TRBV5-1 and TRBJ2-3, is KAGVTQTPRYLIKTRGQQVTLSCSPISGHRSVSWYQQTPGQGLQFLFEYFSETQRNKGNFPGRFSGRQFSNSRSEMNVSTLELGDSALYLCASSASGTHFNTDTQYFGPGTRLTVL.

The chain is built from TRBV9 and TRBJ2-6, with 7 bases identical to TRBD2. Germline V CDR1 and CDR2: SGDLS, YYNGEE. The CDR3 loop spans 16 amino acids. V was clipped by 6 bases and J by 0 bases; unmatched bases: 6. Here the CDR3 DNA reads TGTGCCAGCACCCCGCGCGGGGGCTCTGGGGCCAACGTCCTGACTTTC. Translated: CASTPRGGSGANVLTF.

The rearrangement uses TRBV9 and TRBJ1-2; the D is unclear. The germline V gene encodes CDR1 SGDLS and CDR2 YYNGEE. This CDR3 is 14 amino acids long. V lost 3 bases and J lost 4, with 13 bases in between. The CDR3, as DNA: TGTGCCAGCAGCGCCGGGAGGGTCTCCTATGGCTACACCTTC. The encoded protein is CASSAGRVSYGYTF.

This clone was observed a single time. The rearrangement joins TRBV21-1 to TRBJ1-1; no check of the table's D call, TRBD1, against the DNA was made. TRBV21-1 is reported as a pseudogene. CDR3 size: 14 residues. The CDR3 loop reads CASRPDRVHTEAFF. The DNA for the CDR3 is TGTGCCAGCCGACCTGACAGGGTTCACACTGAAGCTTTCTTT.

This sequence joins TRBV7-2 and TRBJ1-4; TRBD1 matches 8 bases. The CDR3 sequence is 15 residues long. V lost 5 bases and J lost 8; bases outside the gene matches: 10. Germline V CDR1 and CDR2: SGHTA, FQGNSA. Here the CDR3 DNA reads TGTGCCAGCAGCCCCAACGACAGGGGAGGAGAAAAACTGTTTTTT. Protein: CASSPNDRGGEKLFF.